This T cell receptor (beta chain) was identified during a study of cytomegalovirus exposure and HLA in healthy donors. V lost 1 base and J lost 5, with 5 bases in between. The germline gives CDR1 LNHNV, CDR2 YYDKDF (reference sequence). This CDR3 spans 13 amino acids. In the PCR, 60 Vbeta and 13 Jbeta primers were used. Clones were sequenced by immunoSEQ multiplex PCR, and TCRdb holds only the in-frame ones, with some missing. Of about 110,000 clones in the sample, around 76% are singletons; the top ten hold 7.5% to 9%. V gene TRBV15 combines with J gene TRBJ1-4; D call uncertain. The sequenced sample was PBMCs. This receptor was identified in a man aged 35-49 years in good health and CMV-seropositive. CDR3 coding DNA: TGTGCCACCAGCAGAGGAGAGAATGAAAAACTGTTTTTT. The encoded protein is CATSRGENEKLFF.